The 3 T cell receptor beta chains below come from one sample, sequenced in a study of regulatory T cells in long-lasting Graves disease. Arm-PCR of CDR3 regions with iRepertoire HTBI primers generated TCR beta libraries. One entry per CDR3 protein, called by TCRdb with MiXCR from the multiplex PCR reads. The table has about 540,000 distinct CDR3 sequences, roughly 14% seen once; the top ten hold approximately 9.3%. The time point is: newly diagnosed GD, antithyroid drugs for less than 3 months. The authors made the TCR library using RNA they extracted from PBMCs. The sample also formed part of further work on T cells in Graves' hyperthyroidism and ophthalmopathy.

The sample in question was peripheral blood mononuclear cells (PBMCs), obtained at new diagnosis, from a patient treated with antithyroid drugs. The receptors stem from a man under 40 with Graves disease.

The rearrangement links TRBV6-5 to TRBJ2-6; D is perhaps TRBD1 (6 bases). The CDR3 loop spans 16 amino acids. Germline loops: CDR1 MNHEY, CDR2 SVGAGI. Trimming removed 2 bases from V and 2 bases from J, with 10 bases in between. The CDR3 is CASSYLNRAGANVLTF. DNA for the CDR3: TGTGCCAGCAGTTACCTGAACAGGGCTGGGGCCAACGTCCTGACTTTC.

This clonotype was picked up a small number of times. The V call is TRBV7-9, the J call TRBJ2-3; D might be TRBD2 (5 bases). The CDR3 spans 15 residues. Germline V CDR1 and CDR2: SEHNR, FQNEAQ (reference sequence). V was cut by 5 bases and J by 2 bases, with 14 bases left in between. The CDR3 loop is CASSAEGRITDTQYF. The CDR3 nucleotides read TGTGCCAGCAGCGCCGAGGGCCGGATCACAGATACGCAGTATTTT. Looking up the rest from reference TRBV7-9 and TRBJ2-3 gives the full variable domain: DTGVSQNPRHKITKRGQNVTFRCDPISEHNRLYWYRQTLGQGPEFLTYFQNEAQLEKSRLLSDRFSAERPKGSFSTLEIQRTEQGDSAMYLCASSAEGRITDTQYFGPGTRLTVL.

A remark on this clonotype: This clone may be a read error of a much larger clone one base away. The chain links TRBV12-3 or TRBV12-4 to TRBJ1-2, with 8 positions matching TRBD1. V lost 3 bases and J lost 6; bases outside the gene matches: 3. This CDR3 is 13 amino acids long. DNA for the CDR3: TGTGCCAGCAGTTTCCCAGGGGGCCATGGCTACACCTTC. Residues: CASSFPGGHGYTF.